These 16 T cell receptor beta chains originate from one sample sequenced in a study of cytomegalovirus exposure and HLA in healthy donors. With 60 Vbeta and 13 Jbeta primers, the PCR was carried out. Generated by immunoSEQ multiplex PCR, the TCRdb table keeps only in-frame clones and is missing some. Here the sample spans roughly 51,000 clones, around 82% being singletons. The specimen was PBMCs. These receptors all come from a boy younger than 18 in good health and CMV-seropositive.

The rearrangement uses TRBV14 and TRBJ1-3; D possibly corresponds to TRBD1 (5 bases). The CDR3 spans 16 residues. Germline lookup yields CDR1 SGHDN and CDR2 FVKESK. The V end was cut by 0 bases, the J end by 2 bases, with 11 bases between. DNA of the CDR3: TGTGCCAGCAGCCAAGACTACAGGTCAACTGGAAACACCATATATTTT. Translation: CASSQDYRSTGNTIYF.

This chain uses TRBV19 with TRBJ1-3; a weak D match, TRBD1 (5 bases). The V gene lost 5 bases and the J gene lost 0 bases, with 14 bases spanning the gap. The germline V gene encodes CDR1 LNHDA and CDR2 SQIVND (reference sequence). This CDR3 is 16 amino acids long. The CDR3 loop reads CASSGAFPSSGNTIYF. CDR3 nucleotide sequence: TGTGCCAGTAGTGGGGCCTTTCCCAGCTCTGGAAACACCATATATTTT. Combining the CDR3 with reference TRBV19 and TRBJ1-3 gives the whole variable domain DGGITQSPKYLFRKEGQNVTLSCEQNLNHDAMYWYRQDPGQGLRLIYYSQIVNDFQKGDIAEGYSVSREKKESFPLTVTSAQKNPTAFYLCASSGAFPSSGNTIYFGEGSWLTVV.

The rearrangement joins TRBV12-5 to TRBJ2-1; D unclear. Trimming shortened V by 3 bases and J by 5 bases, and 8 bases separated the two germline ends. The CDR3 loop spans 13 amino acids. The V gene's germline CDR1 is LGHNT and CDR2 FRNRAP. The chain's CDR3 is CASGFNSDNEQFF. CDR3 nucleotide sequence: TGTGCTAGTGGTTTTAACAGTGACAATGAGCAGTTCTTC.

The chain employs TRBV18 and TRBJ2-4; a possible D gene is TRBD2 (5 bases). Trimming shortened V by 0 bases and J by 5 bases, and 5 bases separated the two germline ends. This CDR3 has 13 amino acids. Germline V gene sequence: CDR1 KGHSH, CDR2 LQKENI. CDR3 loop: CASSPPEENIQYF. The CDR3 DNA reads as TGTGCCAGCTCACCACCGGAGGAAAACATTCAGTACTTC. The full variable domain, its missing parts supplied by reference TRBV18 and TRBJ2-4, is NAGVMQNPRHLVRRRGQEARLRCSPMKGHSHVYWYRQLPEEGLKFMVYLQKENIIDESGMPKERFSAEFPKEGPSILRIQQVVRGDSAAYFCASSPPEENIQYFGAGTRLSVL.

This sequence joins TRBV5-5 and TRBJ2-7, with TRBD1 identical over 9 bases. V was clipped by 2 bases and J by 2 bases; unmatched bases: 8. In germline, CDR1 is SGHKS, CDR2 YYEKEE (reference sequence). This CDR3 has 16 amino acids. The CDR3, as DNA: TGTGCCAGCAGCTTCCACGGACAGGGGACCCCCTACGAGCAGTACTTC. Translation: CASSFHGQGTPYEQYF.

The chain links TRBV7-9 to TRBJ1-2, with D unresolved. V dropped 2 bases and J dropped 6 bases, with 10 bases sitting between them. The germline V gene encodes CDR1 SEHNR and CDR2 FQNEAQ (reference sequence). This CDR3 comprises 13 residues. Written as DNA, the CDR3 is TGTGCCAGCAGCTTACAGGCGTCCGATGGCTACACCTTC. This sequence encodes CASSLQASDGYTF.

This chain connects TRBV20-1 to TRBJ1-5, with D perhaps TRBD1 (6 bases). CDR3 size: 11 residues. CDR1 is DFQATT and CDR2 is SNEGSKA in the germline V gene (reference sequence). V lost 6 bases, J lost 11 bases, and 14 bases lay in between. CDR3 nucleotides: TGCAGTGCCTGGACAAAGGGGGCCCAGCATTTT. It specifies CSAWTKGAQHF.

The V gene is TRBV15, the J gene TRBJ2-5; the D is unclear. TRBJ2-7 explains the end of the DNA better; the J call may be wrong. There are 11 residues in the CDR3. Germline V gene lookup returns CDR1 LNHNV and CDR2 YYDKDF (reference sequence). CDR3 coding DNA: TGTGCCACCAGCAGAGGGTCCGAGCAGTACTTC. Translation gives CATSRGSEQYF.

This CDR3 is CASSPSLGPGLLGRQFF. CDR3 nucleotides: TGTGCCAGCAGCCCCTCTCTGGGACCGGGACTACTAGGTCGGCAGTTCTTC. The gene calls are TRBV11-1 and TRBJ2-1; 7 bases match TRBD2. V shed 5 bases, J shed 12 bases, and the junction held 22 bases outside the gene matches. Germline V CDR1 and CDR2: SGHAT, FQDESV (reference sequence). CDR3 length: 17 residues.

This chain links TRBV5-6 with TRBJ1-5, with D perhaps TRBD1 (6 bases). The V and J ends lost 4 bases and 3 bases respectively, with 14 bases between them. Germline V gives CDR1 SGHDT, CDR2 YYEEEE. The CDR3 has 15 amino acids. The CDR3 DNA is TGTGCCAGCAGCCGCGGCAGGGGCCACAATCAGCCCCAGCATTTT. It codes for CASSRGRGHNQPQHF.

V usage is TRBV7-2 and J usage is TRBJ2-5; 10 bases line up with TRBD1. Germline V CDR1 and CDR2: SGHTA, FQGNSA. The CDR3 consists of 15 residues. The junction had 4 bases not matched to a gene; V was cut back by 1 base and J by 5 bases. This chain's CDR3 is CASSLGTGGWETQYF. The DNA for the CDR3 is TGTGCCAGCAGCTTAGGGACAGGGGGTTGGGAGACCCAGTACTTC.

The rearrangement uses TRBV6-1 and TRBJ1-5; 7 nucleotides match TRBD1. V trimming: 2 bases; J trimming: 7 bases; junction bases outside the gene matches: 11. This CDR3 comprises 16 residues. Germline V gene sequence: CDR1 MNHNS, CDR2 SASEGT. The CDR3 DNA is TGTGCCAGCAGTGAATGGGCCAGAGGGGGCACCCAGCCCCAGCATTTT. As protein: CASSEWARGGTQPQHF.

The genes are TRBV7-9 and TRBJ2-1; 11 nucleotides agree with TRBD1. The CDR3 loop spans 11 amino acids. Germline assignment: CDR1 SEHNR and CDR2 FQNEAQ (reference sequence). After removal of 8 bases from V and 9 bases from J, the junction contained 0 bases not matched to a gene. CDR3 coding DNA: TGTGCCAGCGGGACAGGGGGTGAGCAGTTCTTC. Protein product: CASGTGGEQFF.

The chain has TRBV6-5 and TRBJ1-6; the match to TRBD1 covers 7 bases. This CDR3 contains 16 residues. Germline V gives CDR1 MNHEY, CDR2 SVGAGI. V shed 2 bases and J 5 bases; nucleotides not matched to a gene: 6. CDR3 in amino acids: CASSYEVGGHNSPLHF. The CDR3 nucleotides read TGTGCCAGCAGTTACGAAGTAGGGGGCCATAATTCACCCCTCCACTTT.

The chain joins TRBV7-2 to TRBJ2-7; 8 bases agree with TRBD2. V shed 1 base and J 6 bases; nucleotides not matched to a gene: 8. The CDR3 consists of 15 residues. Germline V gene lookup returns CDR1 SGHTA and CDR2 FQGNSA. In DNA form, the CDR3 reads TGTGCCAGCAGCTTAGATCCGGGGGGGCCCCTCGAGCAGTACTTC. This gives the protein CASSLDPGGPLEQYF.

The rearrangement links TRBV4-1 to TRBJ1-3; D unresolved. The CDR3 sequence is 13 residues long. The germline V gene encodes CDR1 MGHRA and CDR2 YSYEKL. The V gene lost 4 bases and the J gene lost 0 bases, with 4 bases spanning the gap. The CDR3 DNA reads TGCGCCAGCAGCCTCTACTCTGGAAACACCATATATTTT. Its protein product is CASSLYSGNTIYF.